Shown below are 30 T cell receptor beta chains from a single sample sequenced in a study of breast tumors, draining lymph nodes, adjacent tissues (dated by TCRdb to between 2015 and 2016). Lymph node samples came from the axillary draining lymph nodes of breast cancer patients. The library relied on multiplex PCR. Sequencing took place on an Illumina HiSeq 2000. TCRdb took the public reads, trimmed them with fastp at Q25, ran MiXCR for clone calling and kept in-frame beta chains. All rows with the same CDR3 protein become a single entry with the most common DNA and genes. For this sample the table gives over 250,000 distinct CDR3 sequences, of which more than 30% were detected only once. The ten most abundant clones make up around 1% of the sample. Sequenced input: axillary lymph node tissue. The receptors come from a female donor with breast cancer. Some clones in this sample may be carry-over from other donors' samples.

The CDR3 region has the DNA TGTGCCTGGGAGGGACAGGCCGACCACGAGCAGTACTTC. Amino acids: CAWEGQADHEQYF. The chain couples TRBV30 to TRBJ2-7; 8 positions agree with TRBD1. Germline V gene lookup returns CDR1 GTSNPN and CDR2 SVGIG (reference sequence). Trimming cost V 5 bases and J 5 bases; bases outside gene matches: 8. The CDR3 has 13 residues.

In its sample, this clonotype was seen many times. This rearrangement joins TRBV11-3 to TRBJ2-1; D could derive from TRBD1 or TRBD2 (5 bases each). The V and J ends lost 5 bases and 6 bases respectively, with 11 bases between them. This CDR3 contains 13 residues. Germline values: CDR1 SGHNT, CDR2 YENEEA. The DNA for the CDR3 is TGTGCCAGCAGCCCGAGGGGCCTCAATGAGCAGTTCTTC. Translated: CASSPRGLNEQFF.

In its sample, this clonotype was seen once. A junction end diverges from the germline sequence, so it may reflect a read error. The chain is built from TRBV29-1 and TRBJ1-1; maybe TRBD1 (6 bases). The germline V gene encodes CDR1 SQVTM and CDR2 ANQGSEA. CDR3 length equals 14 residues. The CDR3 DNA follows: TGCAGTGCTGCTTTGACAGGAGCTAACACTGGAGCTTTCTTT. It yields the protein CSAALTGANTGAFF.

This clonotype was observed at least ten times. The V call is TRBV7-8, the J call TRBJ1-2; the D gene is possibly TRBD1 (5 bases). Germline assignment: CDR1 SGHVS and CDR2 FQNEAQ. The V end lost 5 bases, the J end lost 7 bases, and 11 bases lay between the germline ends. The CDR3 is made up of 12 amino acids. The CDR3, as DNA: TGTGCCAGCAGCCCCGACAGCTCTGGCTACACCTTC. Translation: CASSPDSSGYTF. The entire variable domain, with the rest obtained from reference TRBV7-8 and TRBJ1-2, is as follows: GAGVSQSPRYKVAKRGQDVALRCDPISGHVSLFWYQQALGQGPEFLTYFQNEAQLDKSGLPSDRFFAERPEGSVSTLKIQRTQQEDSAVYLCASSPDSSGYTFGSGTRLTVV.

This clonotype was counted ten times or more. The chain uses TRBV20-1 and TRBJ2-7; D is unresolved. The germline V gene encodes CDR1 DFQATT and CDR2 SNEGSKA (reference sequence). Trimming cost V 4 bases and J 5 bases, with 9 bases left between them. The CDR3 spans 11 residues. The chain's CDR3 is CSAKGSHEQYF. In DNA, the CDR3 is TGCAGTGCTAAAGGTAGCCACGAGCAGTACTTC.

This clonotype was counted ten times or more. The V call is TRBV7-3, the J call TRBJ2-1, with D uncertain. V was trimmed by 0 bases and J by 2 bases, leaving 11 bases between them. CDR1 and CDR2 from the germline V gene are SGHTA and FQGTGA. This CDR3 is 16 amino acids long. The CDR3 sequence is CASSLTGDGTYNEQFF. CDR3 bases: TGTGCCAGCAGCTTAACGGGCGATGGGACCTACAATGAGCAGTTCTTC. The full variable domain, in which reference TRBV7-3 and TRBJ2-1 provide the parts outside the CDR3, is GAGVSQTPSNKVTEKGKYVELRCDPISGHTALYWYRQSLGQGPEFLIYFQGTGAADDSGLPNDRFFAVRPEGSVSTLKIQRTERGDSAVYLCASSLTGDGTYNEQFFGPGTRLTVL.

In the case of this clonotype: The junction shows a germline mismatch at one end, possibly a read error. The J gene is TRBJ2-5, the V gene TRBV6-6; unclear D gene. Germline V lookup: CDR1 MNHNY, CDR2 SVGAGI (reference sequence). This CDR3 has 11 amino acids. CDR3 coding DNA: TGTGCCAGGCAACCGCTAGAGACCCAGTGCTTC. Its protein product is CARQPLETQCF.

This clonotype has a count of ten or more. This sequence joins TRBV24-1 and TRBJ2-5; TRBD1 might be the D (5 bases). The CDR3 covers 14 residues. The germline V gene encodes CDR1 KGHDR and CDR2 SFDVKD. V was shortened by 3 bases and J by 5 bases, with 12 bases between the two germline ends. CDR3 DNA: TGTGCCACCAGTGATGCGCAGGGTCTGGAGACCCAGTACTTC. The encoded protein is CATSDAQGLETQYF.

As regards this clonotype: Being one base from a much bigger clone, this may be a read error. J is TRBJ1-3 and V is TRBV4-2, with D unclear. Germline V lookup: CDR1 LGHNA, CDR2 YNFKEQ. This CDR3 has 16 amino acids. Trimming shortened V by 2 bases and J by 3 bases, and 14 bases separated the two germline ends. The CDR3 DNA is TGTGCCAGCAGCCAAAGTGGCTTCTCCTTTGGAAACACCATATATTTT. This gives the protein CASSQSGFSFGNTIYF.

The CDR3 region is CANSAGETQYF. Written as DNA, the CDR3 is TGTGCCAATTCTGCGGGAGAGACCCAGTACTTC. The V and J genes are TRBV10-3 and TRBJ2-5; TRBD2 might be the D (5 bases). V lost 10 bases, J lost 4 bases, and 10 bases lay in between. The CDR3 length is 11 residues. Germline V CDR1 and CDR2: ENHRY, SYGVKD.

In its sample, this clonotype was seen many times. Just one base apart from a much larger clone, this may be a read error. The chain has TRBV6-6 and TRBJ2-7, with D maybe TRBD1 (5 bases). The CDR3 runs 14 residues. The germline V gene has CDR1 MNHNY and CDR2 SVGAGI (reference sequence). V dropped 7 bases and J dropped 3 bases, with 16 bases sitting between them. The CDR3: CASNKLGHDYEQYF. For the CDR3, the DNA is TGTGCCAGCAACAAGTTAGGACATGACTACGAGCAGTACTTC.

V gene TRBV10-3 combines with J gene TRBJ2-3; TRBD2 matches 15 bases. V shed 8 bases, J shed 3 bases, and the junction held 9 bases outside the gene matches. The V gene's germline CDR1 is ENHRY and CDR2 SYGVKD. There are 17 residues in the CDR3. In nucleotides, the CDR3 is TGTGCCATCCCCCCGGGACTAGCGGGAGGCCGGACAGATACGCAGTATTTT. Encoded protein: CAIPPGLAGGRTDTQYF.

This clonotype was detected ten times or more. The chain couples TRBV6-5 to TRBJ1-5; 8 nucleotides align to TRBD1. J lost 2 bases, V lost 11 bases, and 17 bases had no gene match. CDR1 is MNHEY and CDR2 is SVGAGI in the germline V gene. There are 17 residues in the CDR3. This CDR3 reads CAAGDRPHMGRNQPQHF. In nucleotides, the CDR3 is TGTGCCGCGGGGGACAGGCCACACATGGGTCGCAATCAGCCCCAGCATTTT.

This clonotype showed up many times. The chain employs TRBV14 and TRBJ2-3; the D gene is possibly TRBD1 (5 bases). CDR1 SGHDN and CDR2 FVKESK come from the germline V gene. V lost 0 bases, J lost 4 bases, and 11 bases lay in between. The CDR3 is made up of 15 amino acids. CDR3 residues: CASSQDMDKPDTQYF. The CDR3, as DNA: TGTGCCAGCAGCCAAGATATGGACAAACCAGATACGCAGTATTTT.

This chain connects TRBV6-1 to TRBJ1-5; weak D call: TRBD1 (6 bases). CDR1 is MNHNS, CDR2 SASEGT, per germline. The CDR3 contains 15 residues. Trimming left V 7 bases short and J 3 bases short, with 16 bases between. The DNA for the CDR3 is TGTGCCAGCACCCAAGGGGGAGAGCCCAATCAGCCCCAGCATTTT. This translates into CASTQGGEPNQPQHF.

The table lists this clonotype with many counts. The gene calls are TRBV2 and TRBJ1-6; D may be TRBD1 (6 bases). The length of the CDR3 is 15 residues. CDR1 is SNHLY, CDR2 FYNNEI, per germline. The V and J ends lost 8 bases and 0 bases respectively, with 11 bases between them. CDR3 nucleotides: TGTGCCAGCTGGGACATGAGCTCCTATAATTCACCCCTCCACTTT. Its protein is CASWDMSSYNSPLHF.

In this sample, this clonotype turned up many times. The CDR3: CASSQGSPSSGNTIYF. The DNA for the CDR3 is TGTGCCAGCAGCCAAGGGTCCCCGAGCTCTGGAAACACCATATATTTT. J is TRBJ1-3 and V is TRBV14; D remains unclear. Germline V gene lookup returns CDR1 SGHDN and CDR2 FVKESK. The CDR3 contains 16 residues. V lost 1 base to trimming and J lost 0 bases, with 10 bases between them.

This clonotype was seen ten or more times. This sequence joins TRBV29-1 and TRBJ2-1, with D uncertain. The germline V gene has CDR1 SQVTM and CDR2 ANQGSEA. V lost 4 bases to trimming and J lost 5 bases, with 6 bases between them. This CDR3 spans 11 amino acids. CDR3 nucleotide sequence: TGCAGCGTTGGGCAGAACAATGAGCAGTTCTTC. Its translation is CSVGQNNEQFF.

This clonotype was seen repeatedly, ten times or more. The chain employs TRBV19 and TRBJ2-1, with TRBD2 matching 12 bases. From germline, CDR1 is LNHDA and CDR2 SQIVND (reference sequence). Unmatched junction bases numbered 4, after V lost 4 bases and J lost 3 bases. This CDR3 has 16 residues. In DNA form, the CDR3 reads TGTGCCAGTAGTACACTAGCGGGAGGACTCTACAATGAGCAGTTCTTC. Its translation is CASSTLAGGLYNEQFF.

This clonotype came up many times. CDR3 residues: CASRGQGDYGYTF. DNA for the CDR3: TGTGCCAGCAGGGGACAGGGGGACTATGGCTACACCTTC. The rearrangement joins TRBV6-1 to TRBJ1-2; TRBD1 matches 11 bases. The germline V gene encodes CDR1 MNHNS and CDR2 SASEGT. CDR3 size: 13 residues. V shed 6 bases and J 3 bases; nucleotides not matched to a gene: 0.

This clonotype was counted at least ten times. This chain connects TRBV7-2 to TRBJ1-5; 8 nucleotides align to TRBD1. The CDR3 is 14 residues long. Trimming cost V 4 bases and J 4 bases; bases outside gene matches: 3. The V gene's germline CDR1 is SGHTA and CDR2 FQGNSA. CDR3: CASSSGGSNQPQHF. DNA of the CDR3: TGTGCCAGCAGCTCAGGGGGCTCGAATCAGCCCCAGCATTTT. Drawing the rest from reference TRBV7-2 and TRBJ1-5, the complete variable domain is GAGVSQSPSNKVTEKGKDVELRCDPISGHTALYWYRQSLGQGLEFLIYFQGNSAPDKSGLPSDRFSAERTGGSVSTLTIQRTQQEDSAVYLCASSSGGSNQPQHFGDGTRLSIL.

Comments on this clonotype: A much larger clonotype is one base distant, so this may be a read error. The genes are TRBV12-3 or TRBV12-4 and TRBJ2-3; 9 bases align to TRBD2. After removal of 6 bases from V and 10 bases from J, the junction contained 11 bases not matched to a gene. The length of the CDR3 is 14 residues. The CDR3 DNA follows: TGTGCCAGCAGCCAGGCGGGGGGGTGGCCGCCGCAGTATTTT. Translating gives CASSQAGGWPPQYF.

This clonotype has a handful of counts. One base away lies a much larger clone, so this may be a sequencing read error. The rearrangement uses TRBV20-1 and TRBJ1-2; TRBD1 might be the D (6 bases). Germline CDR1 and CDR2: DFQATT and SNEGSKA (reference sequence). The CDR3 runs to 13 residues. CDR3 in amino acids: CSARVGGAYGHTF. As DNA, the CDR3 is TGCAGTGCTAGAGTTGGGGGGGCCTATGGCCACACCTTC.

Concerning this clonotype: One junction end disagrees with the germline gene, perhaps due to a read error. V and J are TRBV20-1 and TRBJ2-3, with a possible D match to TRBD2 (5 bases). In germline, CDR1 is DFQATT, CDR2 SNEGSKA (reference sequence). The CDR3 has 13 amino acids. The CDR3 protein is CSARSGISDTQYF. The CDR3 bases are TGTAGTGCTAGATCCGGGATTTCAGATACGCAGTATTTT.

The table lists this clonotype with many counts. CDR3 bases: TGCGCCAGCAGCCAAGCCGGGCCTAGCGGACTCACAGATACGCAGTATTTT. This sequence encodes CASSQAGPSGLTDTQYF. This chain uses TRBV4-3 with TRBJ2-3; TRBD2 matches 7 bases. Losses at the gene ends were 1 base for V and 2 bases for J; bases not matched to a gene: 9. Germline V gene lookup returns CDR1 LGHNA and CDR2 YSLEER. This CDR3 is 17 amino acids long.

This clonotype appeared many times. This chain uses TRBV3-1 with TRBJ1-6; D call uncertain. Trimming removed 3 bases from V and 7 bases from J, with 7 bases in between. There are 13 residues in the CDR3. CDR1 is LGHDT and CDR2 is YNNKEL in the germline V gene (reference sequence). The CDR3 loop is CASSQTLNSPLHF. CDR3 bases: TGTGCCAGCAGCCAGACATTAAATTCACCCCTCCACTTT.

As regards this clonotype: One end of the junction fails to match germline, which may point to a read error. The chain is built from TRBV11-2 and TRBJ1-1; possibly TRBD1 for D (6 bases). Germline V gene lookup returns CDR1 SGHAT and CDR2 FQNNGV. The CDR3 covers 15 residues. The CDR3 DNA sequence: TGTGCCAGCAGCTCAACCGGGGACACCCTCACTGAAGCTCTCTTT. Translated, it gives CASSSTGDTLTEALF.

The table lists this clonotype with many counts. The CDR3: CASSLEGITQYF. CDR3 in DNA: TGTGCCAGCAGCTTAGAAGGGATCACGCAGTATTTT. V is TRBV7-9 and J is TRBJ2-3, with no clear D. Trimming left V 1 base short and J 9 bases short, with 8 bases between. The CDR3 has 12 amino acids. Germline V gene data show CDR1 as SEHNR and CDR2 as FQNEAQ (reference sequence).

The rearrangement uses TRBV10-1 and TRBJ2-3; 7 nucleotides align to TRBD2. The CDR3 consists of 15 residues. V was clipped by 2 bases and J by 5 bases; unmatched bases: 7. Per germline, CDR1 WNHNN and CDR2 SYGVQD (reference sequence). Here the CDR3 DNA reads TGCGCCAGCAGTGAGGGGGCGGGAGTGGGAGATACGCAGTATTTT. The encoded protein is CASSEGAGVGDTQYF.

This clonotype was seen repeatedly, ten times or more. The rearrangement uses TRBV12-3 or TRBV12-4 and TRBJ2-3, with D uncertain. The CDR3 totals 12 residues. The germline V and J ends were trimmed by 6 bases and 2 bases, with 6 bases remaining between them. The CDR3, as DNA: TGTGCCAGCAGCGTGGACACAGATACGCAGTATTTT. This gives the protein CASSVDTDTQYF.